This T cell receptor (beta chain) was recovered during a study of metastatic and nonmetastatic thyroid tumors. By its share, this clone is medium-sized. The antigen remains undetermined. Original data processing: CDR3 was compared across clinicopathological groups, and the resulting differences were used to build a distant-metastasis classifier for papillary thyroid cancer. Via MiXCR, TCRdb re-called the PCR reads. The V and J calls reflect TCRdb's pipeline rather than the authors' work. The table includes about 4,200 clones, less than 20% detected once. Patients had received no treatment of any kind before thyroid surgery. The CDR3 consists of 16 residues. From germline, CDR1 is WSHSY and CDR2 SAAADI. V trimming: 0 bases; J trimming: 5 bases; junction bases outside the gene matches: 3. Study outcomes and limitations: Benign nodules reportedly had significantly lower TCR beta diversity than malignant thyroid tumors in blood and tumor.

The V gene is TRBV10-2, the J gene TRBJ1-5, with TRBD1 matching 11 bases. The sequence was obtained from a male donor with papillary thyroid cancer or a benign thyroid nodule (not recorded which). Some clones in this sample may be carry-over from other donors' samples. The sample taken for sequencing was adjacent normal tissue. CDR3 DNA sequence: TGCGCCAGCAGTGAGTCGGACAGGGGGCCAGATCAGCCCCAGCATTTT. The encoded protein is CASSESDRGPDQPQHF.